This entry concerns a single T cell receptor beta chain. This CDR3 contains 15 residues. With V trimmed by 5 bases and J by 2 bases, 5 bases remained unmatched. Germline V gives CDR1 SGHDT, CDR2 YYEEEE. This sample was included in a study of T cell changes during pregnancy in multiple sclerosis. Profiled with immunoSEQ multiplex PCR; TCRdb holds only in-frame clones, not every one. The table lists some 85,000 clones, 90% to 95% of them singletons. This material consisted of peripheral blood, taken in the second trimester of pregnancy. The TCR comes from a female donor with multiple sclerosis, enrolled in a pregnancy study. The gene calls are TRBV5-6 and TRBJ2-2; 8 bases align to TRBD2. The CDR3 DNA reads TGTGCCAGCAGAAAACTAGCGGTCAACACCGGGGAGCTGTTTTTT. Its translation: CASRKLAVNTGELFF.